The entry that follows covers one T cell receptor beta chain sequence. What this receptor recognizes is not known. No base quality information exists; no much larger clone differs at one position. The sample originates from a study of blood T cell repertoires in COVID-19 (dated by TCRdb to between 2020 and 2021). With regard to the full study: The collaborator samples originated in the United States, Italy and Spain and spanned the acute and convalescent phases of COVID-19. Deeply sampled blood TCRbeta repertoires from subjects exposed to, actively infected with, or recovered from COVID-19 were included in the dataset. Samples were obtained from the ongoing ImmuneRACE study (first 160 participants) and from 1,254 subjects provided by 6 global collaborators. The prospective study material was composed of cDNA or gDNA derived from T cells, B-cell-depleted T cells, or PBMCs. HLA class I and class II types, where available, came from metadata supplied by the sample provider rather than from assay-based typing. The repertoires were made available in a free public database intended to serve as a resource for research on the immune response to SARS-CoV-2. Sample metadata almost always included a de-identified subject ID, COVID-19 status, age in years and sex. Study-wide conclusions, independent of this receptor: How much clinical and demographic metadata was included differed by source and by participant, and the metadata was provided uncurated.

Via the germline V gene, CDR1 is LGHNT and CDR2 FRNRAP. Its CDR3 holds 15 amino acids, cysteine through phenylalanine. Of the read, only the CDR3 DNA is kept; its 45 bases are in frame from base 1. Relative to germline, V is missing 6 bases and J is missing 4 bases, with 1 base of the junction outside any gene match. The immunoSEQ Assay, a bias-controlled multiplex PCR, was used to amplify TCRbeta CDR3 regions from genomic DNA. Turning to the authors' computational methods: The number of nucleated cells in each sample was estimated from the amplification of reference gene primers within the assay. To quantify the absolute abundance of each unique TCRbeta CDR3 rearrangement, sequence reads were collapsed and filtered. For each sample, productive Simpson clonality was calculated as the square root of Simpson's diversity index across productive rearrangements. TCRdb re-hosts the immuneACCESS table, in-frame sequences only. Its copies lack some clones; in the studies checked, an unresolved V gene accounts for under half of them, and the cause for the rest is not known. Clonal size and the V and J genes are those of that table, whereas D and trimming came from the DNA. For this sample the table gives some 69,000 clones, of which around 91% were detected only once. Under 0.65% of the sample is in the top ten clones.

One collaborating source in Seattle enrolled patients while the patients were actively infected and followed the patients over time throughout the course of disease. Each collaborating institution followed its own protocols to collect whole blood in K2EDTA tubes. Collaborator samples were shipped for TCRbeta analysis as frozen whole blood, isolated PBMCs, or DNA extracted from either sample type. This TCR was recovered from a man aged 45-65 years with COVID-19, enrolled during active disease. Material for sequencing was peripheral blood. The chain is made from TRBV12-5 and TRBJ2-2, with 14 central nucleotides matching TRBD2. The nucleotide sequence is TGTGCTAGTGGGGGACTAGCGGGAGCCACCGGGGAGCTGTTTTTT. This gives the protein CASGGLAGATGELFF. Joined to the reference TRBV12-5 and TRBJ2-2 proteins, this CDR3 gives the full variable domain: DARVTQTPRHKVTEMGQEVTMRCQPILGHNTVFWYRQTMMQGLELLAYFRNRAPLDDSGMPKDRFSAEMPDATLATLKIQPSEPRDSAVYFCASGGLAGATGELFFGEGSRLTVL.